This TCR beta chain was captured in a study of T-cell memory formation after mild COVID-19. It was 5'RACE with constant-segment primers that produced the TCR alpha and TCR beta cDNA libraries, which carried sample barcodes and UMIs. TCRdb re-called the 5' RACE reads with MiXCR, one entry per CDR3 protein. The data hold approximately 580,000 distinct CDR3 sequences, with 20% observed a single time. This receptor was taken from an adult woman who had mild COVID-19 (a few samples of this study predate the infection). Cell type and time point are not known. The sequencing sample was made of PBMCs or a T cell subset sorted from them (not recorded which).

The CDR3 loop reads CASGLQGNYGYTF. DNA of the CDR3: TGTGCTAGTGGTTTGCAGGGAAACTATGGCTACACCTTC. This chain uses TRBV12-5 with TRBJ1-2; perhaps TRBD1 as D (5 bases). The CDR3 covers 13 residues. V was pared by 2 bases and J by 2 bases, with 6 bases between. In germline, CDR1 is LGHNT, CDR2 FRNRAP. Full variable domain (missing parts from reference TRBV12-5 and TRBJ1-2): DARVTQTPRHKVTEMGQEVTMRCQPILGHNTVFWYRQTMMQGLELLAYFRNRAPLDDSGMPKDRFSAEMPDATLATLKIQPSEPRDSAVYFCASGLQGNYGYTFGSGTRLTVV.